This T cell receptor beta chain was captured by sequencing in a study of T cells in Graves' hyperthyroidism and ophthalmopathy. This clonotype was detected only a few times. Diagnosis rested on symptoms, serum thyroxine and TRAb, thyroid ultrasound, and orbital computed tomography. Out of approximately 9.9 ml of fresh peripheral blood came the PBMCs. Amplification yielded TCR beta CDR3 regions, with RNA transcripts as the source. Initially, a first-round RT-PCR of the TCR CDR3 employed the HTBI primer set. Using its own MiXCR run on the multiplex PCR reads, TCRdb lists one record per CDR3 protein. The sample records roughly 380,000 distinct CDR3 sequences, roughly 13% being singletons. Looked up from germline, CDR1 is GTSNPN and CDR2 is SVGIG (reference sequence). V shed 2 bases, J shed 4 bases, and the junction held 5 bases outside the gene matches. CDR3 length: 13 residues.

The chain recombines TRBV30 with TRBJ2-7, with 7 bases aligning to TRBD2. This clonotype originated in a man aged 25-45 years with Graves' hyperthyroidism that later progressed to Graves' ophthalmopathy. Sequencing was carried out using blood. This chain's CDR3 is CAWSHQGGYEQYF. Written as DNA, the CDR3 is TGTGCCTGGAGTCACCAGGGAGGGTACGAGCAGTACTTC. Full variable domain (rest looked up from reference TRBV30 and TRBJ2-7): SQTIHQWPATLVQPVGSPLSLECTVEGTSNPNLYWYRQAAGRGLQLLFYSVGIGQISSEVPQNLSASRPQDRQFILSSKKLLLSDSGFYLCAWSHQGGYEQYFGPGTRLTVT.